The clone carrying this TCR beta chain was seen more than once but under ten times. Its cognate antigen is unknown. The sample belongs to a study of T-cell reconstitution after alpha-beta-depleted transplantation in children. Study-wide findings and caveats: Alpha-beta T cells present about two months after transplant were reported to originate from several hundred expanded graft clones. At day 60, the high TCRbeta diversity found in some patients originated from recipient T cells and thymic progenitors that had survived. Fresh T-cell production supplied most of the T-cell counts and diversity seen one year after transplant.

The TCRbeta library incorporated unique molecular identifiers. TCRdb fed the PCR reads into MiXCR, producing one record per CDR3 protein. Of hundreds of thousands of distinct CDR3 sequences in the sample, over 10% were seen once. The CDR3 is 15 residues long. With 5 bases removed from V and 4 bases from J, the gap between germline ends came to 17 bases. This sequence originates from a male patient aged 10-17 years who had a stem cell transplant for acute myeloid leukemia, so the T cells may come from the graft donor. This chain joins TRBV12-3 or TRBV12-4 and TRBJ1-2; D possibly corresponds to TRBD1 (6 bases). This specimen was PBMCs, mostly from graft donor cells, taken 360 days after TCRalphabeta/CD19-depleted stem cell transplant. CDR3 nucleotides: TGTGCCAGCAGTCTAGGGGGATCCGGGGGCTATGGCTACACCTTC. Its translation is CASSLGGSGGYGYTF.